This record covers a single T cell receptor (beta chain). Its antigen is currently unknown. Per germline, CDR1 MDHEN and CDR2 SYDVKM. Trimming cost V 3 bases and J 6 bases; bases outside gene matches: 1. CDR3 length equals 15 residues. TCRdb keeps only in-frame clones here, not all; method: immunoSEQ multiplex PCR. The table shows about 83,000 clones, with approximately 90% occurring only once. The sample is drawn from a study of T cell responses to AZD1222 COVID-19 vaccine. Whole-study results and caveats: White British people made up most donors, females outnumbered males, and clonal diversity was possibly underestimated. Only six AZD1222 recipients tested seropositive at baseline. Vaccine-associated CD4 TCRs spanned spike, dominant at 160-218 and 743-854.

Sequences were derived from peripheral blood, sampled 28 days after the second AZD1222 dose. This rearrangement joins TRBV28 to TRBJ2-1; 14 bases align to TRBD2. The clonotype originates from an adult who received the AZD1222 COVID-19 vaccine. The CDR3 DNA follows: TGTGCCAGCAGTTTCGGGACTAGCGGGAGCAATGAGCAGTTCTTC. Translating it yields CASSFGTSGSNEQFF.